A single sample gave rise to the 13 T cell receptor beta chains below, sequenced in a study of blood T cells in healthy people across ages. Together with a sample-barcoded 5' primer, a J-beta primer mix was included in a second PCR lasting about 7 to 11 cycles. MiXCR was run by TCRdb on the 5' RACE reads, yielding one entry per CDR3 protein. The sample consists of about 1.6 million distinct CDR3 sequences, roughly 30% of them appearing once. The sample was blood. Source of these receptors: a woman aged 25 to 39 in good health.

On this clonotype: A clone one base away is much larger, so this may be a read error. V and J are TRBV4-1 and TRBJ2-4; D may be TRBD1 or TRBD2 (5 bases each). The CDR3 extends over 14 amino acids. The ends were cut back, 2 bases at V and 13 bases at J, with 18 bases in the middle. Per the germline V gene, CDR1 is MGHRA and CDR2 is YSYEKL. The CDR3 sequence is CASSQPLLGDGQYF. In DNA, the CDR3 is TGCGCCAGCAGCCAACCCCTCCTTGGGGACGGGCAGTACTTC.

The chain joins TRBV11-1 to TRBJ2-3; D is undetermined. This CDR3 spans 15 amino acids. The V gene lost 4 bases and the J gene lost 4 bases, with 15 bases spanning the gap. Germline V gives CDR1 SGHAT, CDR2 FQDESV (reference sequence). The chain's CDR3 is CASSSRVVGADTQYF. CDR3 sequence (DNA): TGTGCCAGCAGCTCACGGGTGGTGGGCGCAGATACGCAGTATTTT.

This rearrangement joins TRBV6-1 to TRBJ1-2; possibly TRBD1 for D (5 bases). This CDR3 spans 13 amino acids. Trimming pared 6 bases from V and 0 bases from J, leaving 8 bases between. Germline V gene data show CDR1 as MNHNS and CDR2 as SASEGT. This chain's CDR3 is CASRPTANYGYTF. DNA of the CDR3: TGTGCCAGCAGACCGACAGCTAACTATGGCTACACCTTC.

This chain uses TRBV9 with TRBJ2-1, with 8 nucleotides matching TRBD2. The germline V gene encodes CDR1 SGDLS and CDR2 YYNGEE. This CDR3 has 16 residues. Trimming took 0 bases from V and 2 from J; bases not matched to a gene: 4. The CDR3 DNA follows: TGTGCCAGCAGCGTAGAACCCGGGGGGGCCTACAATGAGCAGTTCTTC. It codes for CASSVEPGGAYNEQFF.

V and J are TRBV28 and TRBJ2-6; D is ambiguous. Trimming shortened V by 3 bases and J by 1 base, and 7 bases separated the two germline ends. Germline V gene lookup returns CDR1 MDHEN and CDR2 SYDVKM. The CDR3 is made up of 15 amino acids. This CDR3 reads CASSFGLSGANVLTF. The CDR3 DNA reads as TGTGCCAGCAGTTTTGGGTTATCTGGGGCCAACGTCCTGACTTTC. Using reference TRBV28 and TRBJ2-6 for the parts outside the CDR3, the full variable domain is DVKVTQSSRYLVKRTGEKVFLECVQDMDHENMFWYRQDPGLGLRLIYFSYDVKMKEKGDIPEGYSVSREKKERFSLILESASTNQTSMYLCASSFGLSGANVLTFGAGSRLTVL.

This sequence joins TRBV5-4 and TRBJ2-1; 9 bases match TRBD2. The CDR3 loop spans 16 amino acids. V was pared by 3 bases and J by 6 bases, with 10 bases of the junction left unmatched. Germline-derived CDR1 and CDR2 are SGHNT and YYREEE (reference sequence). The CDR3 DNA is TGTGCCAGCAGCTCGACAGCGGGGGGCCTCGGCAATGAGCAGTTCTTC. The encoded protein is CASSSTAGGLGNEQFF.

The chain is built from TRBV2 and TRBJ2-5; the match to TRBD2 covers 8 bases. The end of the DNA aligns better with TRBJ2-7, so the J call may be wrong. Germline CDR1 reads SNHLY; CDR2 reads FYNNEI. The CDR3 has 16 amino acids. The CDR3 is CASSEVGWAGGHEQYF. DNA of the CDR3: TGTGCCAGCAGTGAAGTTGGATGGGCGGGGGGCCACGAGCAGTACTTC.

For this clonotype: A much larger clone differs from this one at a single base, so this may be a read error. DNA for the CDR3: TGTGCCAACAGGACCGCAGGGGGGTACTACGAGCAGTACTTC. This encodes CANRTAGGYYEQYF. This sequence joins TRBV6-1 and TRBJ2-7, with D possibly being TRBD1 (7 bases). V shed 10 bases and J shed 3 bases, with 19 bases lying between them. The CDR3 is made up of 14 amino acids. CDR1 MNHNS and CDR2 SASEGT come from the germline V gene.

This clonotype has only a few counts. This chain uses TRBV4-1 with TRBJ2-3; the match to TRBD2 covers 12 bases. The trim removed 3 bases at V and 0 bases at J, leaving 7 bases unmatched. This CDR3 has 18 residues. In germline, CDR1 is MGHRA, CDR2 YSYEKL. The CDR3 is CASSQGLAGGPSTDTQYF. DNA of the CDR3: TGCGCCAGCAGCCAGGGGCTAGCGGGGGGGCCCAGCACAGATACGCAGTATTTT.

Only a few counts were recorded for this clonotype. V and J are TRBV7-2 and TRBJ2-3, with TRBD2 matching over 11 bases. Germline V gene sequence: CDR1 SGHTA, CDR2 FQGNSA. V trimming: 0 bases; J trimming: 5 bases; junction bases outside the gene matches: 7. The CDR3 is 17 residues long. This CDR3 is CASSLAGAGLAGDTQYF. In nucleotides, the CDR3 is TGTGCCAGCAGCTTAGCCGGGGCAGGACTAGCGGGAGATACGCAGTATTTT.

The chain joins TRBV12-3 or TRBV12-4 to TRBJ1-2; tentative D call: TRBD1 (5 bases). This CDR3 is 15 amino acids long. Between the trimmed V and J ends, which lost 3 bases and 4 bases, there was a span of 15 bases. The CDR3 DNA follows: TGTGCCAGCAGTTTTGGGGGGGGTATCATCTATGGCTACACCTTC. Its translation is CASSFGGGIIYGYTF.

This clonotype appeared once. The CDR3 here is CATSALAGTGLFF. Here the CDR3 DNA reads TGTGCCACCAGTGCTTTAGCCGGGACAGGGCTGTTCTTC. The chain has TRBV24-1 and TRBJ2-1, with 9 bases matching TRBD1. V lost 5 bases to trimming and J lost 15 bases; unmatched junction nucleotides: 10. This CDR3 contains 13 residues. The germline CDR1 and CDR2 sequences are KGHDR and SFDVKD.

V usage is TRBV20-1 and J usage is TRBJ2-1; TRBD1 matches 8 bases. J gave up 7 bases and V 3 bases, and 8 bases lay outside the gene matches. The germline V gene has CDR1 DFQATT and CDR2 SNEGSKA (reference sequence). The CDR3 sequence is 14 residues long. DNA of the CDR3: TGCAGTGCTAGTGGCAGGGGGCTACGGAATGAGCAGTTCTTC. Its translation is CSASGRGLRNEQFF.